The next 23 T cell receptor beta chains were all read from a single sample in a study of post-analysis software for immune sequencing data. Antigens for these TCRs are unknown. Unique molecular identifiers were built into the TCR beta cDNA libraries. TCRdb re-analysed the PCR reads in MiXCR, keeping a single row per CDR3 protein. Among about 810,000 distinct CDR3 sequences listed, roughly half were seen once. The study, taken as a whole, reports: Included in a set of about 5 TRBV segments more frequent in patients than controls were TRBV5-6, TRBV5-1 and TRBV20-1.

The sample comprised blood. Source of these receptors: a girl between 5 and 17 years old with multiple sclerosis.

This clonotype showed up just a few times. The V gene is TRBV3-1, the J gene TRBJ2-4; D unclear. The CDR3 runs 13 residues. Germline assignment: CDR1 LGHDT and CDR2 YNNKEL (reference sequence). The germline V and J ends were trimmed by 0 bases and 4 bases, with 4 bases remaining between them. CDR3 loop: CASSQDHKNIQYF. The DNA of the CDR3 is TGTGCCAGCAGCCAAGACCATAAAAACATTCAGTACTTC.

The V gene is TRBV3-1, the J gene TRBJ1-4, with D possibly matching TRBD1 (5 bases). With 5 bases removed from V and 8 bases from J, the gap between germline ends came to 18 bases. From germline, CDR1 is LGHDT and CDR2 YNNKEL (reference sequence). This CDR3 is built from 15 residues. Here the CDR3 reads CASSVKRQRWEKLFF. CDR3 nucleotide sequence: TGTGCCAGCAGCGTCAAGAGACAGCGATGGGAAAAACTGTTTTTT.

This chain connects TRBV4-1 to TRBJ1-5; 10 bases match TRBD1. This CDR3 has 20 residues. The V segment lost 0 bases and the J segment 2 bases; nucleotides outside the gene matches: 13. CDR1 is MGHRA and CDR2 is YSYEKL in the germline V gene. The CDR3 region is CASSQEFGGQGRSGNQPQHF. CDR3 nucleotide sequence: TGCGCCAGCAGCCAAGAATTCGGGGGACAGGGGCGTAGCGGCAATCAGCCCCAGCATTTT.

This clonotype was found a few times. The chain links TRBV7-6 to TRBJ2-7, with 14 bases matching TRBD2. J gave up 6 bases and V 5 bases, and 12 bases lay outside the gene matches. This CDR3 comprises 17 residues. Germline V gene sequence: CDR1 SGHVS, CDR2 FNYEAQ. CDR3 bases: TGTGCCAGCAGCCCCCTTAGGTCCGGACTAGCGGGAGGCGAGCAGTACTTC. It encodes CASSPLRSGLAGGEQYF.

The gene calls are TRBV7-9 and TRBJ1-1; possibly TRBD1 for D (6 bases). Looked up from germline, CDR1 is SEHNR and CDR2 is FQNEAQ (reference sequence). Trimming pared 6 bases from V and 0 bases from J, leaving 14 bases between. The CDR3 spans 15 residues. CDR3 in amino acids: CASSRDRTVNTEAFF. CDR3 nucleotides: TGTGCCAGCAGTCGTGATAGGACAGTGAACACTGAAGCTTTCTTT.

The sample holds a few counts of this clonotype. The chain has TRBV27 and TRBJ2-1, with D possibly TRBD2 on 5 matching bases. The CDR3 is 15 amino acids. In germline, CDR1 is MNHEY, CDR2 SMNVEV (reference sequence). V dropped 5 bases and J dropped 1 base, with 12 bases sitting between them. CDR3 region: CASSHQRGSYNEQFF. The CDR3 DNA reads TGTGCCAGCAGTCACCAGCGAGGGTCCTACAATGAGCAGTTCTTC.

This clonotype was counted a few times. The J gene is TRBJ1-1, the V gene TRBV4-1; D ambiguous. The CDR3 has 15 amino acids. The germline V and J ends were trimmed by 0 bases and 3 bases, with 11 bases remaining between them. Germline assignment: CDR1 MGHRA and CDR2 YSYEKL. The CDR3 DNA reads TGCGCCAGCAGCCAAGAAATCAGTACAGACACTGAAGCTTTCTTT. Translation: CASSQEISTDTEAFF.

J is TRBJ2-5 and V is TRBV10-3; possibly TRBD2 for D (6 bases). The germline gives CDR1 ENHRY, CDR2 SYGVKD. The CDR3 spans 16 residues. Trimming shortened V by 1 base and J by 9 bases, and 21 bases separated the two germline ends. The CDR3 region is CAISEFPGGEINPQYF. CDR3 nucleotides: TGTGCCATCAGTGAGTTTCCAGGCGGGGAAATAAATCCCCAGTACTTC.

The genes are TRBV5-4 and TRBJ2-3; D is undetermined. Germline assignment: CDR1 SGHNT and CDR2 YYREEE (reference sequence). Trimming took off 0 bases at V and 8 bases at J, with 7 bases between the two ends. The CDR3 spans 12 residues. The CDR3 sequence is CASSLDSGTQYF. CDR3 coding DNA: TGTGCCAGCAGCTTGGACTCGGGTACGCAGTATTTT. The full variable domain, in which reference TRBV5-4 and TRBJ2-3 provide the parts outside the CDR3, is ETGVTQSPTHLIKTRGQQVTLRCSSQSGHNTVSWYQQALGQGPQFIFQYYREEENGRGNFPPRFSGLQFPNYSSELNVNALELDDSALYLCASSLDSGTQYFGPGTRLTVL.

The chain is built from TRBV12-3 or TRBV12-4 and TRBJ1-1, with D possibly being TRBD1 (5 bases). There are 14 residues in the CDR3. Trimming removed 6 bases from V and 6 bases from J, with 17 bases in between. CDR3 in amino acids: CASSSALEGPEAFF. As DNA, the CDR3 is TGTGCCAGCAGCTCGGCCCTTGAGGGGCCTGAAGCTTTCTTT.

The chain combines TRBV6-2 or TRBV6-3 with TRBJ2-5; 10 bases match TRBD2. The J call may be wrong; the DNA end is better matched by TRBJ2-7. The CDR3 is 15 amino acids. The germline CDR1 and CDR2 sequences are MNHEY and SVGEGT. The CDR3 region is CASNTWTSGDYEQYF. For the CDR3, the DNA is TGTGCCAGCAATACTTGGACTAGCGGAGACTACGAGCAGTACTTC.

This chain links TRBV10-1 with TRBJ2-7; a weak D match, TRBD1 (6 bases). Germline CDR1 and CDR2: WNHNN and SYGVQD (reference sequence). The V and J ends lost 0 bases and 2 bases respectively, with 14 bases between them. CDR3 length: 16 amino acids. The CDR3 region has the DNA TGCGCCAGCAGTGAGTCGGGAGACGGACAGCCCTACGAGCAGTACTTC. It codes for CASSESGDGQPYEQYF.

The V call is TRBV9, the J call TRBJ2-3; 11 bases are a match to TRBD2. V was pared by 2 bases and J by 2 bases, with 4 bases of the junction left unmatched. The CDR3 loop spans 16 amino acids. The germline gives CDR1 SGDLS, CDR2 YYNGEE. The CDR3 region has the DNA TGTGCCAGCAGCGTTGGGACTAGCGGACTCACAGATACGCAGTATTTT. Amino acids: CASSVGTSGLTDTQYF.

This clonotype occurred a few times. The chain links TRBV20-1 to TRBJ2-7, with 10 bases identical to TRBD1. Germline loops: CDR1 DFQATT, CDR2 SNEGSKA (reference sequence). The ends lost 2 bases at V and 0 bases at J; junction bases unmatched: 4. This CDR3 spans 15 amino acids. CDR3 in amino acids: CSARSWTGGSYEQYF. The CDR3 bases are TGCAGTGCTAGATCCTGGACAGGGGGCTCCTACGAGCAGTACTTC.

The sample holds a few counts of this clonotype. The chain uses TRBV5-1 and TRBJ2-5; 9 nucleotides match TRBD2. Unmatched junction bases numbered 18, after V lost 7 bases and J lost 5 bases. Germline V lookup: CDR1 SGHRS, CDR2 YFSETQ. The CDR3 is made up of 17 amino acids. As DNA, the CDR3 is TGCGCCAGCGCCCAGGCCCCGATAGCGGGAGCCCCGGAGACCCAGTACTTC. Translating gives CASAQAPIAGAPETQYF.

V and J are TRBV15 and TRBJ2-3; the D gene is possibly TRBD1 (6 bases). V lost 5 bases to trimming and J lost 4 bases, with 10 bases between them. The length of the CDR3 is 13 residues. Germline loops: CDR1 LNHNV, CDR2 YYDKDF (reference sequence). The CDR3 region has the DNA TGTGCCACCAGCCCCAGGGGCGCAGATACGCAGTATTTT. Its protein product is CATSPRGADTQYF.

The chain carries TRBV5-6 and TRBJ2-5; D is ambiguous. Germline V CDR1 and CDR2: SGHDT, YYEEEE. V was cut by 1 base and J by 0 bases, with 7 bases left in between. This CDR3 is built from 14 residues. CDR3 DNA sequence: TGTGCCAGCAGCTTGTGGGCGTACCAAGAGACCCAGTACTTC. It specifies CASSLWAYQETQYF.

The chain has TRBV6-1 and TRBJ2-3; D uncertain. The CDR3 is 12 residues long. Germline-derived CDR1 and CDR2 are MNHNS and SASEGT. V lost 5 bases and J lost 6, with 9 bases in between. The CDR3 loop reads CASSRSRDTQYF. CDR3 in DNA: TGTGCCAGCAGTCGATCGAGGGATACGCAGTATTTT.

Worth noting for this clonotype: The junction differs from germline at one of its ends, possibly a read error. V usage is TRBV5-5 and J usage is TRBJ1-2; D gene unclear. This CDR3 is built from 15 residues. Germline-derived CDR1 and CDR2 are SGHKS and YYEKEE (reference sequence). The CDR3 protein is CAGSLGPTGNYGYTF. The CDR3 bases are TGTGCCGGCAGCTTGGGCCCGACGGGAAACTATGGCTACACCTTC. The whole variable domain, filled in from reference TRBV5-5 and TRBJ1-2, reads DAGVTQSPTHLIKTRGQQVTLRCSPISGHKSVSWYQQVLGQGPQFIFQYYEKEERGRGNFPDRFSARQFPNYSSELNVNALLLGDSALYLCAGSLGPTGNYGYTFGSGTRLTVV.

The chain is built from TRBV11-2 and TRBJ2-5; no clear D. CDR3 size: 15 residues. The V and J ends lost 5 bases and 2 bases respectively, with 15 bases between them. CDR1 is SGHAT, CDR2 FQNNGV, per germline. The CDR3 loop reads CASSPIHHGQETQYF. In DNA form, the CDR3 reads TGTGCCAGCAGCCCTATCCACCACGGTCAAGAGACCCAGTACTTC.

The chain has TRBV12-3 or TRBV12-4 and TRBJ1-5; possible D gene TRBD1, 5 bases. CDR3 size: 17 residues. V dropped 5 bases and J dropped 6 bases, with 23 bases sitting between them. The chain's CDR3 is CASSIRGGPGIGQPQHF. The CDR3 nucleotides are TGTGCCAGCAGTATTCGCGGGGGACCCGGTATCGGTCAGCCCCAGCATTTT.

This rearrangement joins TRBV12-3 or TRBV12-4 to TRBJ2-3; D is uncertain. Trimming removed 5 bases at V and 5 bases at J, with 14 bases between. The CDR3 runs 14 residues. The CDR3 DNA is TGTGCCAGCAGTCCCCCCCGGGTGGGAGATACGCAGTATTTT. It translates to CASSPPRVGDTQYF.

The rearrangement uses TRBV14 and TRBJ2-6; possible D gene TRBD2, 6 bases. Germline V gives CDR1 SGHDN, CDR2 FVKESK. The CDR3 runs to 15 residues. V was pared by 2 bases and J by 2 bases, with 7 bases between. The CDR3 protein is CASSQSGAGANVLTF. The CDR3 bases are TGTGCCAGCAGCCAATCGGGGGCTGGGGCCAACGTCCTGACTTTC.